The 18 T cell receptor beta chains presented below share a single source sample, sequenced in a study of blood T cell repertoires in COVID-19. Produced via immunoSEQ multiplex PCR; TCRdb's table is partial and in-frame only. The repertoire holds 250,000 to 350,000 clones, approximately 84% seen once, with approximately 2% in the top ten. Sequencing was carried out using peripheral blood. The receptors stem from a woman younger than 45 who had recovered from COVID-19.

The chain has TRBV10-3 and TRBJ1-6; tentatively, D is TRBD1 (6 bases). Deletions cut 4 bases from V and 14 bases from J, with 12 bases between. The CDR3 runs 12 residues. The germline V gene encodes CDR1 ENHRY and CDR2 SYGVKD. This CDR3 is CAISGTVESLHF. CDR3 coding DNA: TGTGCCATCAGTGGGACAGTCGAGTCCCTCCACTTT.

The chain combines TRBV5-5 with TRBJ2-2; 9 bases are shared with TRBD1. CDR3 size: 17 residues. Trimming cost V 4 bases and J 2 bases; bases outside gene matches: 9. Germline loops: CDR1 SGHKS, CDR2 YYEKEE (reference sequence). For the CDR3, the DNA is TGTGCCAGCAGCCACGACAGGGGGTATCCAAACACCGGGGAGCTGTTTTTT. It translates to CASSHDRGYPNTGELFF.

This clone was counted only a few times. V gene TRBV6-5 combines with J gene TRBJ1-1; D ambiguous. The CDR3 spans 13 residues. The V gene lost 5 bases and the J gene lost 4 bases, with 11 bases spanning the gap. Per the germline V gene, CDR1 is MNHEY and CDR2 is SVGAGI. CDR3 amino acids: CASSPWEGTEAFF. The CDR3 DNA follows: TGTGCCAGCAGTCCTTGGGAGGGCACTGAAGCTTTCTTT.

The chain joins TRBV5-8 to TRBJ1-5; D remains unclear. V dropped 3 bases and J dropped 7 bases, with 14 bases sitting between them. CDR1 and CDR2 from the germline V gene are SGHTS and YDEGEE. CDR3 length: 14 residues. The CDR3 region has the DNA TGTGCCAGCAGCTCTTATGTGGAGGACCAGCCCCAGCATTTT. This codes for CASSSYVEDQPQHF.

CDR3 nucleotides: TGCAGCGTTGGGCCTTTCGGGGGACAGGGGCCCGATAGCTACACCTTC. It translates to CSVGPFGGQGPDSYTF. This rearrangement joins TRBV29-1 to TRBJ1-2; 10 positions agree with TRBD1. V lost 4 bases to trimming and J lost 9 bases; unmatched junction nucleotides: 17. This CDR3 is 16 amino acids long. The V gene's germline CDR1 is SQVTM and CDR2 ANQGSEA.

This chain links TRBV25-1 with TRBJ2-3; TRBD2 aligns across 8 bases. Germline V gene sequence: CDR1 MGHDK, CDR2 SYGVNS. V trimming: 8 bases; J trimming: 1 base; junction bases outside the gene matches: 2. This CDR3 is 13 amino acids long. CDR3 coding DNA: TGTGCCAGCCCAGCGGGGGGCACAGATACGCAGTATTTT. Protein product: CASPAGGTDTQYF.

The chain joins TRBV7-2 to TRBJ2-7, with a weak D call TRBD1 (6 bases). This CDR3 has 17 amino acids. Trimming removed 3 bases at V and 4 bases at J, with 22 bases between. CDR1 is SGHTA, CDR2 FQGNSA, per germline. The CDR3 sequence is CASSFRVFAGTPYEQYF. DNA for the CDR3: TGTGCCAGCAGCTTTAGAGTTTTCGCCGGGACACCTTACGAGCAGTACTTC.

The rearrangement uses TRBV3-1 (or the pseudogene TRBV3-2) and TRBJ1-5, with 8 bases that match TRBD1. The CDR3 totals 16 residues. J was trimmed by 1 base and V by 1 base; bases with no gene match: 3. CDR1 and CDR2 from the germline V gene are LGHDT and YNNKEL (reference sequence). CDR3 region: CASSQGTGWSNQPQHF. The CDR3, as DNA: TGTGCCAGCAGCCAAGGGACAGGGTGGAGCAATCAGCCCCAGCATTTT.

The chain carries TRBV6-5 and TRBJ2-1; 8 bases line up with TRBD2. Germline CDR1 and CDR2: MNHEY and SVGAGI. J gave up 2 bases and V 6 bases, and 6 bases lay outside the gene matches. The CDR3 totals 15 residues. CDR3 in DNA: TGTGCCAGCAGAAGGACTAGCCCTACCTACAATGAGCAGTTCTTC. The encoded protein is CASRRTSPTYNEQFF.

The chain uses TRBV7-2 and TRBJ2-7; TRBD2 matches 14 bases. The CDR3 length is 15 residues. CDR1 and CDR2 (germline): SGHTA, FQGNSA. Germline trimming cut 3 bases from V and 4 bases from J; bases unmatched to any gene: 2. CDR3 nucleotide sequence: TGTGCCAGCAGCTTCGGGACTAGCGGGAGTTACGAGCAGTACTTC. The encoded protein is CASSFGTSGSYEQYF.

The CDR3 sequence is CSVGQGGQPQHF. CDR3 DNA: TGCAGCGTTGGACAGGGCGGTCAGCCCCAGCATTTT. V and J are TRBV29-1 and TRBJ1-5; 7 nucleotides match TRBD1. V lost 4 bases, J lost 6 bases, and 3 bases stayed unmatched. The germline gives CDR1 SQVTM, CDR2 ANQGSEA. The CDR3 extends over 12 amino acids.

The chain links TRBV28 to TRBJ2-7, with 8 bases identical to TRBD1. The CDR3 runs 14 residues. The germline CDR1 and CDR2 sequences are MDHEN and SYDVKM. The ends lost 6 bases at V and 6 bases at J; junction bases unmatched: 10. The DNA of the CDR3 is TGTGCCAGCAGCCTGCAGGGGGCAAGCCGCGAGCAGTACTTC. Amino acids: CASSLQGASREQYF.

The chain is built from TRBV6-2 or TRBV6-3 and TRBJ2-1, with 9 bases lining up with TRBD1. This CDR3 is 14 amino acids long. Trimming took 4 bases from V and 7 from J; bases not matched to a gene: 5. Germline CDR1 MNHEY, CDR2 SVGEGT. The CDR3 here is CASSFRDRANEQFF. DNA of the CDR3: TGTGCCAGCAGTTTCCGGGACAGGGCTAATGAGCAGTTCTTC.

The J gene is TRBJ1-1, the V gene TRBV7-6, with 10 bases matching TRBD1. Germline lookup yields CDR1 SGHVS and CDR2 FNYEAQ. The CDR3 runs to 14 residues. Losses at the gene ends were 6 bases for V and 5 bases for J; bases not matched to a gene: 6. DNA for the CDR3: TGTGCCAGCAGTCAGGGACAGGGGAGGACTGAAGCTTTCTTT. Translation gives CASSQGQGRTEAFF.

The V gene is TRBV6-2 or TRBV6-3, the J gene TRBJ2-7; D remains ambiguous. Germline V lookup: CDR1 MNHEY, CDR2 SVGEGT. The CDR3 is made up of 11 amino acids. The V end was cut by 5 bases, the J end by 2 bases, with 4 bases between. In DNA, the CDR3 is TGTGCCAGCAGTGCAGCCTACGAGCAGTACTTC. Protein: CASSAAYEQYF.

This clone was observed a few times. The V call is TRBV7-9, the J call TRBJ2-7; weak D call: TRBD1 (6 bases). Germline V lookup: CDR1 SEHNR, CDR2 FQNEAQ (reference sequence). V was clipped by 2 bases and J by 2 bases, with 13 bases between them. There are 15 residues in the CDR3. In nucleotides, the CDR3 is TGTGCCAGCAGCTTAAATGGATCAGGGGCCTACGAGCAGTACTTC. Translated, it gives CASSLNGSGAYEQYF. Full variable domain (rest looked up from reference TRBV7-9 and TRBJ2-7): DTGVSQNPRHKITKRGQNVTFRCDPISEHNRLYWYRQTLGQGPEFLTYFQNEAQLEKSRLLSDRFSAERPKGSFSTLEIQRTEQGDSAMYLCASSLNGSGAYEQYFGPGTRLTVT.

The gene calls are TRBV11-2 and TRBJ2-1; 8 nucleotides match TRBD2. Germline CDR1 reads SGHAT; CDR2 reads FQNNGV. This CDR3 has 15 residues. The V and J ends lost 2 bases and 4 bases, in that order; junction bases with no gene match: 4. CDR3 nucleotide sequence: TGTGCCAGCAGCTTACCACTAGCGGTTTACAATGAGCAGTTCTTC. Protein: CASSLPLAVYNEQFF.

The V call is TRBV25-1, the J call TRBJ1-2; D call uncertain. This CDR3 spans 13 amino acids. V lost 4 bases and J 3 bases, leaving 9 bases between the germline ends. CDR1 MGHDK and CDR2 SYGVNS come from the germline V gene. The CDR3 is CASSVEVDYGYTF. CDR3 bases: TGTGCCAGCAGTGTCGAGGTAGACTATGGCTACACCTTC.